The rows below give T cell receptor beta chains drawn from one sample of a study of HIV-infected patients and healthy controls. TCRdb re-called the 5' RACE reads with MiXCR, one entry per CDR3 protein. The sample lists 9,000 to 9,500 distinct CDR3 sequences, approximately 5% occurring once. Sequenced sample: blood. The receptors stem from an adult in good health. The CDR3 runs from the conserved cysteine through the conserved F or W. A D gene is named only where the DNA matches it firmly. A clone size is listed for some rows: how often the clone was seen (once, few, many), or a class if it is expanded.

J: TRBJ2-7
V: TRBV5-4
D: TRBD2
size: medium-sized
DNA: TGTGCCAGCAGCTTTTCACGGACTAGCGGCGAGCAGTACTTC
CDR3: CASSFSRTSGEQYF

J: TRBJ2-3
V: TRBV6-2/TRBV6-3
D: -
size: -
DNA: TGTGCCAGCAGTTACAGGAGCACAGATACGCAGTATTTT
CDR3: CASSYRSTDTQYF

J: TRBJ2-7
V: TRBV5-5
D: -
size: few
DNA: TGTGCCAGCAGAAACGAGAGTCGGGTTCCCTACGAGCAGTACTTC
CDR3: CASRNESRVPYEQYF

J: TRBJ2-6
V: TRBV3-1
D: TRBD1
size: medium-sized
DNA: TGTGCCAGCAGCCGGGACAGCTCTGGGGCCAACGTCCTGACTTTC
CDR3: CASSRDSSGANVLTF

J: TRBJ2-2
V: TRBV2
D: TRBD2
size: medium-sized
DNA: TGTGCCAGCAATGTGGTTCTAGCGGGAGCCGGGGAGCTGTTTTTT
CDR3: CASNVVLAGAGELFF

J: TRBJ2-4
V: TRBV20-1
D: TRBD2
size: many
DNA: TGCAGTGCTAGAGGCCGACTAGCCGGATCCTCGAGTAACATTCAGTACTTC
CDR3: CSARGRLAGSSSNIQYF

J: TRBJ1-5
V: TRBV6-6
D: -
size: few
DNA: TGTGCCAGCAGCGGAGGGACTTCCAATCAGCCCCAGCATTTT
CDR3: CASSGGTSNQPQHF

J: TRBJ2-2
V: TRBV5-1
D: -
size: -
DNA: TGCGCCAGCAGCCCGCGGGGGCTGGGGAACATCGGGGAGCTGTTTTTT
CDR3: CASSPRGLGNIGELFF

J: TRBJ1-4
V: TRBV15
D: -
size: many
DNA: TGTGCCACGAGTCCCCAGCCTACCGGTGAAAAACTGTTTTTT
CDR3: CATSPQPTGEKLFF

J: TRBJ1-1
V: TRBV23-1
D: -
size: many
DNA: TGCGCCAGCAGGGAAGGGGGGACTGAAGCTTTCTTT
CDR3: CASREGGTEAFF

J: TRBJ1-5
V: TRBV9
D: -
size: many
DNA: TGTGCCAGCAGCGTAGACTACAGGGCCAATCAGCCCCAGCATTTT
CDR3: CASSVDYRANQPQHF

J: TRBJ2-1
V: TRBV6-2/TRBV6-3
D: -
size: few
DNA: TGTGCCAGCAGTTACGCAGACGTTAATGAGCAGTTCTTC
CDR3: CASSYADVNEQFF

J: TRBJ1-1
V: TRBV7-2
D: -
size: medium-sized
DNA: TGTGCCAGCAGCTTAGCACGGAGAGCTGAAGCTTTCTTT
CDR3: CASSLARRAEAFF

J: TRBJ2-3
V: TRBV6-6
D: -
size: few
DNA: TGTGCCAGCAGCCCGGGACTGATCACAGATACGCAGTATTTT
CDR3: CASSPGLITDTQYF

J: TRBJ2-1
V: TRBV5-1
D: -
size: many
DNA: TGCGCCAGCAGCTTTGGTTCTGCGGAAACCTACAATGAGCAGTTCTTC
CDR3: CASSFGSAETYNEQFF

J: TRBJ1-2
V: TRBV30
D: -
size: medium-sized
DNA: TGTGCCTGGAGTGTACAAGGGTTCTATGGCTACACCTTC
CDR3: CAWSVQGFYGYTF

J: TRBJ1-3
V: TRBV20-1
D: -
size: once
DNA: TGCAGTGCTAGAGGGGCCCTTGCATTCTCTGGAAACACCATATATTTT
CDR3: CSARGALAFSGNTIYF

J: TRBJ2-7
V: TRBV4-1
D: -
size: many
DNA: TGCGCCAGCAGCCAGAGGGACACGGTCTCCTACGAGCAGTACTTC
CDR3: CASSQRDTVSYEQYF

J: TRBJ1-4
V: TRBV10-3
D: -
size: many
DNA: TGTGCCATCAGCTACGGGGGAAAGGAAGAAAAACTGTTTTTT
CDR3: CAISYGGKEEKLFF

J: TRBJ1-2
V: TRBV5-4
D: -
size: -
DNA: TGTGCCAGCAGCTCCTATTATGCTAACTATGGCTACACCTTC
CDR3: CASSSYYANYGYTF

J: TRBJ2-3
V: TRBV20-1
D: TRBD1
size: medium-sized
DNA: TGCAGTGCTGGCCGGGACAGAGGCACAGATACGCAGTATTTT
CDR3: CSAGRDRGTDTQYF

J: TRBJ2-4
V: TRBV29-1
D: -
size: medium-sized
DNA: TGCAGCGTTTGTTTCACAGGGTCGACTCTAACACAGTACTTC
CDR3: CSVCFTGSTLTQYF

J: TRBJ2-7
V: TRBV5-1
D: -
size: -
DNA: TGCGCCAGCAGCTTGGGGTCACAAGCCTACGAGCAGTACTTC
CDR3: CASSLGSQAYEQYF

J: TRBJ2-2
V: TRBV3-1
D: -
size: medium-sized
DNA: TGTGCCAGCAGCCAAGAACCTGGGGAGCTGTTTTTT
CDR3: CASSQEPGELFF

J: TRBJ2-7
V: TRBV10-3
D: TRBD2
size: many
DNA: TGTGCCACCAGGACTAGCGGGGCCTCCGAGCAGTACTTC
CDR3: CATRTSGASEQYF

J: TRBJ2-3
V: TRBV4-2
D: TRBD2
size: few
DNA: TGTGCCAGCAGCCAAGTGGCGGGGGGAGGGGTAGAAGATACGCAGTATTTT
CDR3: CASSQVAGGGVEDTQYF

J: TRBJ2-1
V: TRBV6-5
D: -
size: -
DNA: TGTGCCAGCAGCCTAGACTCAGGGTGTGGCTCCTACAATGAGCAGTTCTTC
CDR3: CASSLDSGCGSYNEQFF

J: TRBJ2-3
V: TRBV10-2
D: -
size: medium-sized
DNA: TGCGCCAGCAGCGAAATAGGGACCACAGATACGCAGTATTTT
CDR3: CASSEIGTTDTQYF

J: TRBJ2-1
V: TRBV6-5
D: -
size: medium-sized
DNA: TGTGCCAGCAGTTATTACGTTCGGGGTGAGCAGTTCTTC
CDR3: CASSYYVRGEQFF

J: TRBJ1-2
V: TRBV5-5
D: TRBD1
size: medium-sized
DNA: TGTGCCAGCAGCTTGGTAGTAGGACAGGGCTATGGCTACACCTTC
CDR3: CASSLVVGQGYGYTF

J: TRBJ2-7
V: TRBV27
D: -
size: many
DNA: TGTGCCAGCAGTTCCACGGGAGAAGTACTCTACGAGCAGTACTTC
CDR3: CASSSTGEVLYEQYF

J: TRBJ1-5
V: TRBV27
D: TRBD1
size: -
DNA: TGTGCCAGCAGTTTTCGGTACAGGGGGATTCCCCAGCCCCAGCATTTT
CDR3: CASSFRYRGIPQPQHF

J: TRBJ1-5
V: TRBV20-1
D: -
size: medium-sized
DNA: TGCAGTGCTAGATTAAGACAGTTATCATGGCCCCAGCATTTT
CDR3: CSARLRQLSWPQHF

J: TRBJ2-7
V: TRBV7-8
D: TRBD1
size: many
DNA: TGTGCCAGCAGCTTAGGACAGGGGTTCTCCTACGAGCAGTACTTC
CDR3: CASSLGQGFSYEQYF

J: TRBJ2-1
V: TRBV7-9
D: -
size: -
DNA: TGTGCCAGCAGTCGGGACATCAATGAGCAGTTCTTC
CDR3: CASSRDINEQFF

J: TRBJ2-7
V: TRBV6-6
D: -
size: medium-sized
DNA: TGTGCCAGCACCCCTAGAGCACAGGGTTACGAGCAGTACTTC
CDR3: CASTPRAQGYEQYF

J: TRBJ2-1
V: TRBV5-1
D: TRBD2
size: many
DNA: TGCGCCAGCAGCTTGGATTCAGCGGGATGGTCCTACAATGAGCAGTTCTTC
CDR3: CASSLDSAGWSYNEQFF